This TCR beta chain stems from a study of post-analysis software for immune sequencing data. Study context: Progressive-relapsing, secondary progressive and relapsing-remitting multiple sclerosis were among the disease courses included. Study-level points and caveats: For normalized Chao1 diversity, multiple sclerosis patients scored significantly lower than controls did. In patients, TRBV5-6, TRBV5-1 and TRBV20-1 belonged to five TRBV segments found more frequently than in controls. Under the F measure, samples that were prepared in one batch clustered strongly together.

This clonotype has at least ten counts. The antigen is not known. In germline, CDR1 is MGHDK, CDR2 SYGVNS. Trimming took off 0 bases at V and 7 bases at J, with 7 bases between the two ends. The CDR3 length is 12 residues. Researchers reported that TCR beta cDNA libraries carried unique molecular identifiers. Once 1 to 10 million T cells were used, hundreds of thousands of cDNA molecules resulted. TCRdb analysed the PCR reads with MiXCR anew, one entry per CDR3 protein. In the table there are 170,000 or so distinct CDR3 sequences, about 29% of which are singletons. The material sequenced was blood. This receptor was taken from a girl under 18 with multiple sclerosis. This chain links TRBV25-1 with TRBJ2-7, with unresolved D. The CDR3 DNA is TGTGCCAGCAGTGAATATTGGGAAGAGCAGTACTTC. Its translation: CASSEYWEEQYF.